A single sample gave rise to the 2 T cell receptor beta chains below, sequenced in a study of blood T cells in healthy people across ages. Primed by a sample-barcoded 5' primer and a J-beta primer mix, a second PCR proceeded for roughly 7 to 11 cycles. TCRdb re-called the 5' RACE reads with MiXCR, one entry per CDR3 protein. The sample has about a million distinct CDR3 sequences; more than 30% are singletons. Sequencing was carried out using blood. The receptor set was obtained from a man aged 18 to 30 in good health.

This clonotype was observed a handful of times. V and J are TRBV9 and TRBJ1-2; D perhaps matches TRBD1 (6 bases). The length of the CDR3 is 17 residues. Germline loops: CDR1 SGDLS, CDR2 YYNGEE. V lost 4 bases and J 7 bases, leaving 26 bases between the germline ends. The CDR3 DNA is TGTGCCAGCAGCACCTCAGGGGCCCTAAAACCTCGTGGTGGCTACACCTTC. Its protein is CASSTSGALKPRGGYTF.

This clonotype appeared a few times. The rearrangement joins TRBV12-5 to TRBJ2-1, with unresolved D. CDR1 and CDR2 (germline): LGHNT, FRNRAP. The CDR3 contains 11 residues. Trimming pared 5 bases from V and 7 bases from J, leaving 6 bases between. Here the CDR3 reads CASGPTNEQFF. The DNA for the CDR3 is TGTGCTAGTGGTCCTACGAATGAGCAGTTCTTC.